Below are 8 T cell receptor beta chains sequenced from a single sample in a study of T cell responses to AZD1222 COVID-19 vaccine. Measured with immunoSEQ multiplex PCR; TCRdb has only the in-frame clones, and not every one. The sample records around 190,000 clones, roughly nine tenths being singletons. The material sequenced was peripheral blood, taken 28 days after the second AZD1222 dose. The receptors were sampled from an adult who received the AZD1222 COVID-19 vaccine.

The rearrangement uses TRBV5-1 and TRBJ2-1; 8 bases agree with TRBD2. The CDR3 spans 15 residues. V dropped 0 bases and J dropped 3; count of bases not matched to a gene: 2. CDR1 is SGHRS, CDR2 YFSETQ, per germline. For the CDR3, the DNA is TGCGCCAGCAGCTTGGCGGCGGGAGGCTACAATGAGCAGTTCTTC. It yields the protein CASSLAAGGYNEQFF.

The chain is built from TRBV7-9 and TRBJ2-7; D not resolved. The V and J ends lost 5 bases and 7 bases respectively, with 12 bases between them. The germline CDR1 and CDR2 sequences are SEHNR and FQNEAQ (reference sequence). The CDR3 is 12 amino acids. In nucleotides, the CDR3 is TGTGCCAGCAGCCCCGGACCGAGAGAGCAGTACTTC. Amino acids: CASSPGPREQYF.

This clone was seen a handful of times. The chain carries TRBV5-1 and TRBJ2-5; 13 bases are a match to TRBD2. This CDR3 is 18 amino acids long. Losses at the gene ends were 2 bases for V and 3 bases for J; bases not matched to a gene: 10. Germline assignment: CDR1 SGHRS and CDR2 YFSETQ. CDR3 nucleotides: TGCGCCAGCAGCTTCTTTACTAGCGGGAGGGACCCTAAAGAGACCCAGTACTTC. Translated: CASSFFTSGRDPKETQYF.

This clone came up a few times. V usage is TRBV6-6 and J usage is TRBJ1-5; possible D gene TRBD1, 5 bases. CDR3 length: 14 residues. V gave up 2 bases and J gave up 3 bases, with 8 bases separating them. Germline CDR1 and CDR2: MNHNY and SVGAGI (reference sequence). CDR3 in amino acids: CASSYVDTNQPQHF. The CDR3 DNA follows: TGTGCCAGCAGTTACGTGGACACCAATCAGCCCCAGCATTTT.

V is TRBV30 and J is TRBJ1-1, with D possibly matching TRBD1 (5 bases). The CDR3 is 17 residues long. Trimming pared 0 bases from V and 1 base from J, leaving 18 bases between. Germline CDR1 is GTSNPN and CDR2 is SVGIG (reference sequence). The CDR3 loop is CAWSVRDRGRRNTEAFF. Written as DNA, the CDR3 is TGTGCCTGGAGTGTACGTGATCGGGGGAGGAGGAACACTGAAGCTTTCTTT. Full variable domain (remainder filled in from reference TRBV30 and TRBJ1-1): SQTIHQWPATLVQPVGSPLSLECTVEGTSNPNLYWYRQAAGRGLQLLFYSVGIGQISSEVPQNLSASRPQDRQFILSSKKLLLSDSGFYLCAWSVRDRGRRNTEAFFGQGTRLTVV.

This clone was seen a single time. The chain links TRBV7-9 to TRBJ1-3, with unresolved D. Trimming removed 2 bases from V and 2 bases from J, with 13 bases in between. Germline CDR1 and CDR2: SEHNR and FQNEAQ (reference sequence). The CDR3 extends over 16 amino acids. CDR3 in amino acids: CASSLRTSPAGNTIYF. The CDR3 bases are TGTGCCAGCAGCTTAAGGACCTCTCCGGCTGGAAACACCATATATTTT.

The V and J genes are TRBV4-2 and TRBJ1-4, with 9 positions matching TRBD1. V trimming: 3 bases; J trimming: 0 bases; junction bases outside the gene matches: 5. Germline CDR1 is LGHNA and CDR2 is YNFKEQ. The CDR3 is 17 amino acids. The CDR3 here is CASSQGTGRATNEKLFF. The CDR3 DNA follows: TGTGCCAGCAGCCAGGGGACAGGGAGGGCAACTAATGAAAAACTGTTTTTT.

The V and J genes are TRBV5-1 and TRBJ2-5; 16 bases align to TRBD2. Per the germline V gene, CDR1 is SGHRS and CDR2 is YFSETQ. The junction had 12 bases not matched to a gene; V was cut back by 5 bases and J by 5 bases. The CDR3 spans 18 residues. In DNA, the CDR3 is TGCGCCAGCAGGCGGTTTTTCGGGACTAGCGGGGGGGCCGAGACCCAGTACTTC. Its protein product is CASRRFFGTSGGAETQYF.